This TCR beta chain was found in a study of cytomegalovirus exposure and HLA in healthy donors. General study findings and limits: The study flagged approximately 180 TCR beta chains as cytomegalovirus-associated. The classifier was said to identify cytomegalovirus status with high specificity and sensitivity.

The V and J ends lost 5 bases and 7 bases, in that order; junction bases with no gene match: 4. The CDR3 sequence is 13 residues long. The germline V gene has CDR1 MNHEY and CDR2 SVGAGI. Assay used: immunoSEQ multiplex PCR; TCRdb lists only in-frame clones, some missing. The sample holds around 200,000 clones, approximately 84% seen once. Details on this clone: Its cognate antigen is unknown.

J is TRBJ2-5 and V is TRBV6-5; TRBD2 agrees at 10 bases. This clonotype originated in a woman in her late teens or twenties in good health and CMV-seropositive. The sample was PBMCs. The CDR3 DNA reads TGTGCCAGCAGTCTAGCGGGGGAGCGGACCCAGTACTTC. Translating it yields CASSLAGERTQYF.